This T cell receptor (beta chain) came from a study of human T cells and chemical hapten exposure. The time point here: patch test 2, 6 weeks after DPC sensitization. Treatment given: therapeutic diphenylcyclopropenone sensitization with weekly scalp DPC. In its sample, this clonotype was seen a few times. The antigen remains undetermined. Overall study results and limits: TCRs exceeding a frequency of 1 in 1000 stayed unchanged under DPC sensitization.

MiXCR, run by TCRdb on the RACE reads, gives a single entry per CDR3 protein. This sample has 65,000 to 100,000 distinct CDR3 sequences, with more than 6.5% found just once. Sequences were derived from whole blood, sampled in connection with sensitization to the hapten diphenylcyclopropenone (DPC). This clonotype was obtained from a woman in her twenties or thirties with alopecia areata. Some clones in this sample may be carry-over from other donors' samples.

CDR3 in amino acids: CASTASLNTEAFF. The CDR3, as DNA: TGTGCCAGCACGGCGTCCCTGAACACTGAAGCTTTCTTT. The rearrangement uses TRBV7-9 and TRBJ1-1; no firm D call. CDR3 length: 13 residues. CDR1 is SEHNR, CDR2 FQNEAQ, per germline (reference sequence). The V gene lost 7 bases and the J gene lost 0 bases, with 9 bases spanning the gap.